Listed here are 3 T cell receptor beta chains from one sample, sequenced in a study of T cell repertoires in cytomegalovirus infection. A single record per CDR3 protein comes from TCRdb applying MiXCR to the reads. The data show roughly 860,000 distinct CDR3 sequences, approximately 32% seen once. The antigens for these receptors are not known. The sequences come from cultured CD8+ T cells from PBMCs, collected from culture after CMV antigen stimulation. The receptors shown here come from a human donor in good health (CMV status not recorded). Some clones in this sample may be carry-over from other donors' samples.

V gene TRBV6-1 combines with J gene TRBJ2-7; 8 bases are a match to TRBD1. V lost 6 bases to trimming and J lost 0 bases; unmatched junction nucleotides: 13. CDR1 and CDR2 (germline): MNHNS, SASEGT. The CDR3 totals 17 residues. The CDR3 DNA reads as TGTGCCAGCAGCCCACCGGGACAGGAGATGATCTCCTACGAGCAGTACTTC. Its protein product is CASSPPGQEMISYEQYF.

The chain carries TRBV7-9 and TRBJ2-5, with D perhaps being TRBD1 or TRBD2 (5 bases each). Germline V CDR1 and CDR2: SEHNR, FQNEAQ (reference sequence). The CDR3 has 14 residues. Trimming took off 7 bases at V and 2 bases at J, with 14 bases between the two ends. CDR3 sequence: CASNSPGPQETQYF. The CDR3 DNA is TGTGCCAGCAACTCTCCGGGGCCTCAAGAGACCCAGTACTTC.

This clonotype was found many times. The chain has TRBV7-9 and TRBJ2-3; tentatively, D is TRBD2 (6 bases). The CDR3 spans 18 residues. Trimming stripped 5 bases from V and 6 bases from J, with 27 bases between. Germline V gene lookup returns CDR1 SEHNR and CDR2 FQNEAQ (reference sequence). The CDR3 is CASSPPLYRDFGWDTQYF. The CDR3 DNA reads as TGTGCCAGCAGCCCACCCTTATACCGGGACTTCGGCTGGGATACGCAGTATTTT.